The 32 T cell receptor beta chains presented below share a single source sample, sequenced in a study of cytomegalovirus exposure and HLA in healthy donors. Both 60 Vbeta primers and 13 Jbeta primers went into the PCR. Profiled with immunoSEQ multiplex PCR; TCRdb holds only in-frame clones, not every one. The sample shows some 110,000 clones, approximately 69% of them seen only once. The sample was PBMCs. The receptors shown here come from a woman aged 50 to 65 in good health and CMV-seropositive.

The chain is built from TRBV15 and TRBJ1-4; maybe TRBD1 (5 bases). V was trimmed by 0 bases and J by 10 bases, leaving 27 bases between them. Per the germline V gene, CDR1 is LNHNV and CDR2 is YYDKDF (reference sequence). CDR3 length equals 19 residues. In DNA, the CDR3 is TGTGCCACCAGCAGAGATAGCCCGGACAATTACCCCGAGAACCGAAAACTGTTTTTT. This encodes CATSRDSPDNYPENRKLFF.

The chain employs TRBV11-2 and TRBJ2-1; TRBD2 aligns across 8 bases. V dropped 1 base and J dropped 4; count of bases not matched to a gene: 0. This CDR3 has 14 residues. Germline-derived CDR1 and CDR2 are SGHAT and FQNNGV. CDR3 DNA: TGTGCCAGCAGCTTAGCGGGGGGGTACAATGAGCAGTTCTTC. Translation: CASSLAGGYNEQFF.

V gene TRBV18 combines with J gene TRBJ1-2; 11 bases line up with TRBD1. This CDR3 region has 16 residues. J gave up 7 bases and V 3 bases, and 10 bases lay outside the gene matches. Germline V CDR1 and CDR2: KGHSH, LQKENI. The CDR3 loop reads CASSPGQGAQIFGYTF. CDR3 DNA: TGTGCCAGCTCACCCGGACAGGGGGCGCAGATCTTTGGCTACACCTTC.

This clone has only a few counts. The chain joins TRBV29-1 to TRBJ2-2; perhaps TRBD2 as D (6 bases). Trimming cost V 4 bases and J 4 bases, with 10 bases left between them. The CDR3 runs 13 residues. Germline CDR1 SQVTM, CDR2 ANQGSEA. DNA for the CDR3: TGCAGCGTTGCCACTAGCTCCACCGGGGAGCTGTTTTTT. Its protein is CSVATSSTGELFF.

The J gene is TRBJ1-1, the V gene TRBV18, with a weak D call TRBD1 (5 bases). This CDR3 comprises 15 residues. Trimming shortened V by 2 bases and J by 0 bases, and 10 bases separated the two germline ends. Germline V gene sequence: CDR1 KGHSH, CDR2 LQKENI. The CDR3 reads CASSPVTVMNTEAFF. CDR3 in DNA: TGTGCCAGCTCACCAGTGACAGTCATGAACACTGAAGCTTTCTTT.

V and J are TRBV14 and TRBJ2-5; TRBD2 agrees at 10 bases. Germline V CDR1 and CDR2: SGHDN, FVKESK. V shed 4 bases and J 4 bases; nucleotides not matched to a gene: 6. The CDR3 length is 15 residues. CDR3 residues: CASSRLAGLLETQYF. The DNA for the CDR3 is TGTGCCAGCAGCCGACTAGCGGGCCTCCTAGAGACCCAGTACTTC.

The chain employs TRBV4-3 and TRBJ1-3, with D hard to call. V was trimmed by 1 base and J by 2 bases, leaving 15 bases between them. Germline V gene lookup returns CDR1 LGHNA and CDR2 YSLEER. The CDR3 is 17 residues long. The CDR3 sequence: CASSQASVRRPGNTIYF. CDR3 coding DNA: TGCGCCAGCAGCCAAGCCTCCGTCAGGCGCCCTGGAAACACCATATATTTT.

The chain has TRBV19 and TRBJ2-7; TRBD2 aligns across 8 bases. This CDR3 is 13 amino acids long. Germline loops: CDR1 LNHDA, CDR2 SQIVND (reference sequence). The V gene end was trimmed by 6 bases and the J gene end by 6 bases; junction bases not matched to a gene: 7. The CDR3 here is CASRPGGVSEQYF. CDR3 nucleotides: TGTGCCAGTAGACCGGGGGGGGTCAGCGAGCAGTACTTC.

Only a few counts were recorded for this clone. This chain uses TRBV27 with TRBJ2-1; 7 bases are shared with TRBD2. This CDR3 is 14 amino acids long. Looked up from germline, CDR1 is MNHEY and CDR2 is SMNVEV (reference sequence). V lost 2 bases, J lost 7 bases, and 5 bases stayed unmatched. The CDR3 sequence: CASSLDGGGNEQFF. The CDR3 DNA is TGTGCCAGCAGTTTAGATGGGGGGGGAAATGAGCAGTTCTTC.

V usage is TRBV20-1 and J usage is TRBJ2-7, with D possibly matching TRBD2 (7 bases). The germline gives CDR1 DFQATT, CDR2 SNEGSKA (reference sequence). V dropped 6 bases and J dropped 8 bases, with 14 bases sitting between them. This CDR3 comprises 11 residues. The CDR3 sequence: CSAPRGAQQYF. The DNA for the CDR3 is TGCAGTGCCCCCCGGGGGGCACAGCAGTACTTC.

V gene TRBV6-1 combines with J gene TRBJ1-2; 7 nucleotides line up with TRBD1. Unmatched junction bases numbered 15, after V lost 6 bases and J lost 8 bases. The length of the CDR3 is 15 residues. Germline CDR1 and CDR2: MNHNS and SASEGT. The CDR3 DNA follows: TGTGCCAGCAGAGAGTCCCGACAGGGAACCTTGGGCTACACCTTC. Translated: CASRESRQGTLGYTF.

Of note for this clone: The sample holds other DNA sequences that translate to the same CDR3. The CDR3 is CASSTRQGQETQYF. The CDR3 coding sequence is TGTGCCAGTAGTACCCGACAAGGCCAAGAGACCCAGTACTTC. This chain joins TRBV19 and TRBJ2-5; D is unresolved. Per the germline V gene, CDR1 is LNHDA and CDR2 is SQIVND (reference sequence). CDR3 length equals 14 residues. V was shortened by 4 bases and J by 1 base, with 10 bases between the two germline ends.

The chain recombines TRBV27 with TRBJ2-1, with unresolved D. The ends were cut back, 5 bases at V and 8 bases at J, with 13 bases in the middle. CDR1 and CDR2 from the germline V gene are MNHEY and SMNVEV (reference sequence). The CDR3 has 13 amino acids. CDR3 DNA sequence: TGTGCCAGCAGTACCACCCTGAGGCATGAGCAGTTCTTC. The encoded protein is CASSTTLRHEQFF.

The chain recombines TRBV10-3 with TRBJ2-5, with D perhaps matching TRBD1 (5 bases). Trimming removed 10 bases at V and 2 bases at J, with 14 bases between. CDR3 length: 13 amino acids. Germline CDR1 is ENHRY and CDR2 is SYGVKD. The CDR3 spells CATRFGAQETQYF. The CDR3 coding sequence is TGTGCCACAAGATTTGGGGCTCAAGAGACCCAGTACTTC.

The chain has TRBV4-1 and TRBJ1-4, with a tentative D call TRBD1 (5 bases). V was clipped by 6 bases and J by 0 bases, with 32 bases between them. Germline V CDR1 and CDR2: MGHRA, YSYEKL. There are 22 residues in the CDR3. This CDR3 is CASSPWGRGRPLGLATNEKLFF. The CDR3 DNA reads TGCGCCAGCAGTCCCTGGGGAAGGGGCCGCCCATTAGGTCTTGCAACTAATGAAAAACTGTTTTTT.

V usage is TRBV7-2 and J usage is TRBJ2-2, with 11 bases identical to TRBD2. The CDR3 spans 18 residues. V was clipped by 1 base and J by 1 base; unmatched bases: 5. From germline, CDR1 is SGHTA and CDR2 FQGNSA. The DNA for the CDR3 is TGTGCCAGCAGCTTAGTTCTAGCGGGAGGTGGGAACACCGGGGAGCTGTTTTTT. Residues: CASSLVLAGGGNTGELFF.

The chain has TRBV5-4 and TRBJ2-1, with TRBD2 matching 8 bases. Per the germline V gene, CDR1 is SGHNT and CDR2 is YYREEE (reference sequence). The trim removed 4 bases at V and 8 bases at J, leaving 5 bases unmatched. This CDR3 spans 13 amino acids. The CDR3 sequence is CASSPGLADEQFF. The DNA for the CDR3 is TGTGCCAGCAGCCCCGGACTAGCCGATGAGCAGTTCTTC.

The V and J genes are TRBV6-6 and TRBJ1-1, with 8 nucleotides matching TRBD1. V was pared by 2 bases and J by 5 bases, with 4 bases of the junction left unmatched. The CDR3 sequence is 14 residues long. Germline V gene sequence: CDR1 MNHNY, CDR2 SVGAGI (reference sequence). Here the CDR3 DNA reads TGTGCCAGCAGTTACCCGGACAGGGTGACTGAAGCTTTCTTT. Amino acids: CASSYPDRVTEAFF.

This clone appeared once. The chain joins TRBV4-3 to TRBJ1-5; D is possibly TRBD1 (6 bases). Germline V CDR1 and CDR2: LGHNA, YSLEER. V lost 0 bases to trimming and J lost 5 bases, with 17 bases between them. The CDR3 is made up of 17 amino acids. The CDR3 sequence: CASSQDARGRGDQPQHF. Here the CDR3 DNA reads TGCGCCAGCAGCCAAGATGCCAGGGGCAGGGGAGATCAGCCCCAGCATTTT.

This sequence joins TRBV5-6 and TRBJ1-1; D call uncertain. V dropped 3 bases and J dropped 0 bases, with 12 bases sitting between them. Germline V gene lookup returns CDR1 SGHDT and CDR2 YYEEEE. The CDR3 extends over 15 amino acids. The chain's CDR3 is CASSSYEVLNTEAFF. Here the CDR3 DNA reads TGTGCCAGCAGCTCCTATGAGGTCTTGAACACTGAAGCTTTCTTT.

V gene TRBV15 combines with J gene TRBJ1-5; 8 bases match TRBD1. V trimming: 3 bases; J trimming: 0 bases; junction bases outside the gene matches: 4. There are 16 residues in the CDR3. Germline assignment: CDR1 LNHNV and CDR2 YYDKDF (reference sequence). CDR3 amino acids: CATSRGTGYSNQPQHF. CDR3 nucleotide sequence: TGTGCCACCAGCAGGGGGACAGGATATAGCAATCAGCCCCAGCATTTT.

This chain's CDR3 is CASSLFSSQGAAGANVLTF. CDR3 bases: TGTGCCAGCAGCTTATTTAGTTCACAGGGGGCCGCTGGGGCCAACGTCCTGACTTTC. The chain links TRBV7-2 to TRBJ2-6; 9 bases are a match to TRBD1. J gave up 2 bases and V 2 bases, and 10 bases lay outside the gene matches. Per the germline V gene, CDR1 is SGHTA and CDR2 is FQGNSA. This CDR3 has 19 amino acids.

This clone was seen a few times. This chain joins TRBV2 and TRBJ1-5; D possibly corresponds to TRBD1 (6 bases). There are 14 residues in the CDR3. Trimming cost V 3 bases and J 6 bases, with 12 bases left between them. The germline V gene encodes CDR1 SNHLY and CDR2 FYNNEI. The CDR3 sequence is CASSESSQGQPQHF. CDR3 bases: TGTGCCAGCAGTGAGTCGTCACAGGGTCAGCCCCAGCATTTT.

The chain combines TRBV7-9 with TRBJ2-1, with TRBD1 identical over 8 bases. V was clipped by 2 bases and J by 0 bases; unmatched bases: 3. CDR1 SEHNR and CDR2 FQNEAQ come from the germline V gene (reference sequence). The CDR3 is 16 amino acids. The CDR3 loop is CASSLNRGSSYNEQFF. The CDR3 coding sequence is TGTGCCAGCAGCTTAAACAGGGGGAGCTCCTACAATGAGCAGTTCTTC.

A word on this clone: One end of the junction is discordant with germline, which a read error may explain. This sequence joins TRBV5-4 and TRBJ1-2; D may be TRBD1 (6 bases). The CDR3 consists of 15 residues. CDR1 and CDR2 from the germline V gene are SGHNT and YYREEE (reference sequence). CDR3 sequence (DNA): TGTGCCAGCAACTTGGGGACACCGGGAGACTATGGCTACACCTTC. It is translated as CASNLGTPGDYGYTF.

The chain employs TRBV7-2 and TRBJ2-7; TRBD1 matches at 7 bases. Trimming took 5 bases from V and 0 from J; bases not matched to a gene: 4. Germline V lookup: CDR1 SGHTA, CDR2 FQGNSA. The CDR3 is 14 residues long. This chain's CDR3 is CASSPGQHSYEQYF. Written as DNA, the CDR3 is TGTGCCAGCAGCCCGGGACAGCACTCCTACGAGCAGTACTTC.

This clone has a single count. The V gene is TRBV12-5, the J gene TRBJ1-6, with D possibly TRBD1 on 5 matching bases. CDR1 is LGHNT and CDR2 is FRNRAP in the germline V gene. CDR3 size: 17 residues. V gave up 4 bases and J gave up 10 bases, with 23 bases separating them. DNA of the CDR3: TGTGCTAGTGGTTGGGGGGACGCGGGGATAATCAGGTCACCCCTCCACTTT. Its translation: CASGWGDAGIIRSPLHF.

This clone was found a few times. The J gene is TRBJ2-5, the V gene TRBV5-1; D possibly corresponds to TRBD1 (6 bases). Germline V gene lookup returns CDR1 SGHRS and CDR2 YFSETQ. CDR3 size: 16 residues. The V end was cut by 6 bases, the J end by 1 base, with 19 bases between. The CDR3 protein is CASKIWDNTVQETQYF. In DNA form, the CDR3 reads TGCGCCAGCAAGATCTGGGACAATACCGTCCAAGAGACCCAGTACTTC.

The chain couples TRBV2 to TRBJ2-3; no definite D call. The V gene's germline CDR1 is SNHLY and CDR2 FYNNEI. V shed 6 bases and J shed 4 bases, with 5 bases lying between them. CDR3 length equals 11 residues. The CDR3 region is CASRGADTQYF. The CDR3 DNA reads TGTGCCAGCAGAGGAGCAGATACGCAGTATTTT.

CDR3 loop: CASSSQENTEAFF. The CDR3 bases are TGTGCCAGCAGTTCACAGGAAAACACTGAAGCTTTCTTT. V gene TRBV7-6 combines with J gene TRBJ1-1; TRBD1 might be the D (5 bases). The CDR3 spans 13 residues. The V end lost 6 bases, the J end lost 2 bases, and 10 bases lay between the germline ends. The germline gives CDR1 SGHVS, CDR2 FNYEAQ.

The chain recombines TRBV30 with TRBJ2-1; D perhaps matches TRBD1 (5 bases). Germline V gene sequence: CDR1 GTSNPN, CDR2 SVGIG (reference sequence). V was shortened by 0 bases and J by 2 bases, with 8 bases between the two germline ends. This CDR3 contains 14 residues. CDR3 loop: CAWSVGQTYNEQFF. In DNA form, the CDR3 reads TGTGCCTGGAGTGTGGGGCAGACCTACAATGAGCAGTTCTTC.

In regard to this clone: Other DNA sequences in the same sample also yield this CDR3. The gene calls are TRBV7-2 and TRBJ1-2; TRBD1 is a possible D gene (6 bases). V was pared by 2 bases and J by 3 bases, with 7 bases between. CDR3 length equals 13 residues. Germline assignment: CDR1 SGHTA and CDR2 FQGNSA. DNA of the CDR3: TGTGCCAGCAGCTTAAAGGGGGACTATGGCTACACCTTC. Translation: CASSLKGDYGYTF.